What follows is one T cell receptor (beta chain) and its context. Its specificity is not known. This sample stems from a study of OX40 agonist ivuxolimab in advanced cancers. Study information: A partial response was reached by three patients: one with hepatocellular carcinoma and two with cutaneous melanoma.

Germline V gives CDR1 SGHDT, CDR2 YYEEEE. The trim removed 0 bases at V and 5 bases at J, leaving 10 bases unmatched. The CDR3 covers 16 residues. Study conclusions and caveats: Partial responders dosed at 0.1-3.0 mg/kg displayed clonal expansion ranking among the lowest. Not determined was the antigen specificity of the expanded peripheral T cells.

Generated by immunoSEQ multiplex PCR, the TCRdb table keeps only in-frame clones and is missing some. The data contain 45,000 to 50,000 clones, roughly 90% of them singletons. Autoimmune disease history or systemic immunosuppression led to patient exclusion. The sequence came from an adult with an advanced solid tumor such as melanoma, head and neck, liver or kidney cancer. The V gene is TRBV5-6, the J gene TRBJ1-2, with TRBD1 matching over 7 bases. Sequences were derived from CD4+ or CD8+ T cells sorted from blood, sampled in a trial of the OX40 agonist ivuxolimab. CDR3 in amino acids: CASSLGTGTDQYGYTF. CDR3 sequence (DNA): TGTGCCAGCAGCTTGGGTACCGGGACAGACCAGTATGGCTACACCTTC.